This T cell receptor beta chain was obtained from a study of vaccination and CD4 T cells after COVID-19. Looking at the study overall: Convalescent participants consisted of six males and four females, two being Hispanic.

Of note for this clonotype: Its antigen is unidentified.

This sample's treatment: approximately 10-day PBMC culture with coronavirus spike peptide pools or control peptides (ViraFEST assay). Deletions cut 3 bases from V and 7 bases from J, with 9 bases between. Germline values: CDR1 ENHRY, CDR2 SYGVKD. The CDR3 length is 12 residues. An Oncomine TCR Beta short-read assay was used to sequence the DNA from cultured CD4+ T cells. The authors extracted genomic DNA from cultured CD4+ T cells. MiXCR was run by TCRdb on the PCR reads, yielding one entry per CDR3 protein. The sample contains 9,000 to 15,000 distinct CDR3 sequences, roughly 56% of which appear only once.

The receptor comes from a human donor who had recovered from COVID-19. The chain uses TRBV10-3 and TRBJ1-1, with a tentative D call TRBD1 (5 bases). Material for sequencing was CD4+ T cells from blood, cultured in vitro. CDR3 sequence: CAISDPDSEAFF. The CDR3 DNA follows: TGTGCCATCAGTGACCCAGACAGTGAAGCTTTCTTT.